A single sample is the source of the 31 T cell receptor beta chains below, sequenced in a study of cytomegalovirus exposure and HLA in healthy donors. 60 Vbeta and 13 Jbeta primers were used in PCR. TCRdb's table, derived via immunoSEQ multiplex PCR, lists solely in-frame clones and lacks some. This table has 200,000 to 250,000 clones, about 75% appearing once. Input material: PBMCs. These receptors all come from a young woman in good health and CMV-seronegative.

V is TRBV11-2 and J is TRBJ1-5, with a possible D match to TRBD1 (5 bases). The CDR3 consists of 18 residues. The germline V gene encodes CDR1 SGHAT and CDR2 FQNNGV. Trimming cost V 3 bases and J 4 bases, with 22 bases left between them. For the CDR3, the DNA is TGTGCCAGCAGCTTGGCTCAGGGCTCCTCAAGAAATAATCAGCCCCAGCATTTT. Translation gives CASSLAQGSSRNNQPQHF.

The V and J genes are TRBV5-4 and TRBJ1-5; TRBD1 aligns across 7 bases. This CDR3 is 15 amino acids long. CDR1 and CDR2 (germline): SGHNT, YYREEE (reference sequence). The ends lost 4 bases at V and 9 bases at J; junction bases unmatched: 13. The CDR3 nucleotides are TGTGCCAGCAGCCCGGGGCCCGGGACAGAGAGGCCCCAGCATTTT. Protein product: CASSPGPGTERPQHF.

The V call is TRBV7-9, the J call TRBJ1-4; no reliable D call. Germline values: CDR1 SEHNR, CDR2 FQNEAQ (reference sequence). The CDR3 sequence is 16 residues long. Trimming took off 2 bases at V and 8 bases at J, with 18 bases between the two ends. Written as DNA, the CDR3 is TGTGCCAGCAGCTTATTTGGAGCCTCGGGAGGAGAAAAACTGTTTTTT. This translates into CASSLFGASGGEKLFF.

The chain is built from TRBV18 and TRBJ1-4; D unclear. This CDR3 is 15 amino acids long. The V and J ends lost 3 bases and 7 bases respectively, with 15 bases between them. Per germline, CDR1 KGHSH and CDR2 LQKENI. The CDR3 sequence: CASSPGGGGSEKLFF. For the CDR3, the DNA is TGTGCCAGCTCACCTGGAGGAGGTGGCAGTGAAAAACTGTTTTTT.

This sequence joins TRBV7-2 and TRBJ1-1; no clear D gene. Per the germline V gene, CDR1 is SGHTA and CDR2 is FQGNSA. V shed 5 bases and J shed 3 bases, with 10 bases lying between them. The CDR3 length is 13 residues. The CDR3 region has the DNA TGTGCCAGCAGCCTATCTAGAGACACTGAAGCTTTCTTT. Translated: CASSLSRDTEAFF.

This clone is a singleton in its sample. The chain is built from TRBV4-2 and TRBJ2-1, with a possible D match to TRBD1 (6 bases). Germline CDR1 reads LGHNA; CDR2 reads YNFKEQ. CDR3 size: 18 residues. The V and J ends lost 3 bases and 0 bases respectively, with 18 bases between them. DNA of the CDR3: TGTGCCAGCAGCCAGGGTACCGGACAGTCAAGCTCCTACAATGAGCAGTTCTTC. It specifies CASSQGTGQSSSYNEQFF.

The rearrangement uses TRBV2 and TRBJ2-5; TRBD2 agrees at 13 bases. TRBJ2-7 matches the DNA end more closely, so the J call is doubtful. This CDR3 is built from 16 residues. The germline gives CDR1 SNHLY, CDR2 FYNNEI. As DNA, the CDR3 is TGTGCCAGCAACACCGGGACTAGCGGGGACCTCTACGAGCAGTACTTC. Amino acid sequence: CASNTGTSGDLYEQYF.

The V and J genes are TRBV27 and TRBJ2-7, with TRBD1 matching over 7 bases. This CDR3 contains 12 residues. Per germline, CDR1 MNHEY and CDR2 SMNVEV (reference sequence). Trimming removed 6 bases from V and 6 bases from J; junction bases left unmatched: 5. DNA for the CDR3: TGTGCCAGCAGCACTACAGGGGCCGAGCAGTACTTC. Protein: CASSTTGAEQYF.

V and J are TRBV4-2 and TRBJ1-3; D is possibly TRBD1 (5 bases). V was clipped by 3 bases and J by 0 bases, with 12 bases between them. Per the germline V gene, CDR1 is LGHNA and CDR2 is YNFKEQ. This CDR3 spans 16 amino acids. The CDR3 nucleotides read TGTGCCAGCAGCCAGGACAACCCGAGCTCTGGAAACACCATATATTTT. It specifies CASSQDNPSSGNTIYF.

The chain joins TRBV30 to TRBJ2-7; 8 bases fit TRBD2. The germline V gene has CDR1 GTSNPN and CDR2 SVGIG (reference sequence). The length of the CDR3 is 14 residues. The ends lost 5 bases at V and 3 bases at J; junction bases unmatched: 9. CDR3 loop: CAWALSGGLYEQYF. The CDR3 DNA reads as TGTGCCTGGGCACTAAGCGGGGGACTCTACGAGCAGTACTTC.

The chain links TRBV13 to TRBJ1-1; TRBD1 is a possible D gene (5 bases). Deletions cut 4 bases from V and 5 bases from J, with 20 bases between. The CDR3 is made up of 16 amino acids. CDR1 and CDR2 (germline): PRHDT, FYEKMQ (reference sequence). CDR3 loop: CASSWGGRAAGTEAFF. The CDR3 DNA sequence: TGTGCCAGCAGCTGGGGGGGGAGGGCCGCGGGGACTGAAGCTTTCTTT.

V and J are TRBV6-1 and TRBJ2-5; TRBD2 is a possible D gene (6 bases). CDR3 length: 13 residues. The germline gives CDR1 MNHNS, CDR2 SASEGT. The V gene lost 7 bases and the J gene lost 3 bases, with 12 bases spanning the gap. The CDR3 DNA reads TGTGCCAGCATCTGGGACTCCGAAGAGACCCAGTACTTC. It translates to CASIWDSEETQYF.

This chain links TRBV27 with TRBJ2-7; TRBD2 aligns across 10 bases. The CDR3 has 14 residues. Germline lookup yields CDR1 MNHEY and CDR2 SMNVEV (reference sequence). The J segment lost 13 bases and the V segment lost 0 bases, leaving 9 bases of the junction unmatched. CDR3 coding DNA: TGTGCCAGCAGTTTATCCCCTGTGGGACTAGCGTTTTACTTC. The encoded protein is CASSLSPVGLAFYF.

V gene TRBV2 combines with J gene TRBJ2-7; no clear D gene. Germline V lookup: CDR1 SNHLY, CDR2 FYNNEI. V dropped 3 bases and J dropped 0 bases, with 9 bases sitting between them. This CDR3 is 14 amino acids long. The CDR3 nucleotides are TGTGCCAGCAGTGACTTAAGCCACTCCTACGAGCAGTACTTC. The encoded protein is CASSDLSHSYEQYF.

CDR3 sequence (DNA): TGTGCCAGCAGCTTAGGAACCACAGGGCCCCAAGAGACCCAGTACTTC. This encodes CASSLGTTGPQETQYF. This chain links TRBV7-2 with TRBJ2-5, with D possibly TRBD1 on 6 matching bases. V was shortened by 1 base and J by 1 base, with 13 bases between the two germline ends. Germline V CDR1 and CDR2: SGHTA, FQGNSA. There are 16 residues in the CDR3.

The rearrangement links TRBV5-4 to TRBJ1-1, with D maybe TRBD1 (5 bases). The CDR3 totals 14 residues. Germline assignment: CDR1 SGHNT and CDR2 YYREEE (reference sequence). The V and J ends lost 2 bases and 5 bases respectively, with 13 bases between them. The CDR3 spells CASSFGQGETEAFF. The CDR3 DNA follows: TGTGCCAGCAGCTTTGGCCAGGGCGAAACTGAAGCTTTCTTT.

The chain is built from TRBV11-2 and TRBJ2-3; no clear D gene. The length of the CDR3 is 14 residues. Trimming pared 0 bases from V and 4 bases from J, leaving 8 bases between. Germline CDR1 SGHAT, CDR2 FQNNGV. This CDR3 reads CASSLDLQADTQYF. DNA for the CDR3: TGTGCCAGCAGCTTAGATCTCCAGGCAGATACGCAGTATTTT. Full variable domain (rest looked up from reference TRBV11-2 and TRBJ2-3): EAGVAQSPRYKIIEKRQSVAFWCNPISGHATLYWYQQILGQGPKLLIQFQNNGVVDDSQLPKDRFSAERLKGVDSTLKIQPAKLEDSAVYLCASSLDLQADTQYFGPGTRLTVL.

The rearrangement joins TRBV6-1 to TRBJ2-5; 7 nucleotides align to TRBD1. Per germline, CDR1 MNHNS and CDR2 SASEGT. This CDR3 contains 12 residues. Trimming at V came to 5 bases and at J to 5 bases, leaving 2 bases not matched to a gene. This CDR3 reads CASSRGPETQYF. DNA of the CDR3: TGTGCCAGCAGTAGGGGGCCGGAGACCCAGTACTTC.

The V call is TRBV12-5, the J call TRBJ2-3; TRBD1 agrees at 7 bases. With V trimmed by 3 bases and J by 3 bases, 15 bases remained unmatched. Per germline, CDR1 LGHNT and CDR2 FRNRAP. The CDR3 totals 18 residues. The CDR3 sequence: CASGFSTGLLGGTDTQYF. The CDR3 DNA sequence: TGTGCTAGTGGTTTCTCGACAGGGTTGCTTGGTGGGACAGATACGCAGTATTTT.

Concerning this clone itself: In the same sample, other DNA sequences code for this CDR3. The chain uses TRBV18 and TRBJ1-2, with TRBD1 matching 8 bases. Trimming took 2 bases from V and 0 from J; bases not matched to a gene: 2. The CDR3 is made up of 15 amino acids. The germline V gene encodes CDR1 KGHSH and CDR2 LQKENI. The CDR3 bases are TGTGCCAGCTCACCAGCGGGACAGGCTAACTATGGCTACACCTTC. It encodes CASSPAGQANYGYTF.

J is TRBJ2-1 and V is TRBV18, with D perhaps matching TRBD2 (5 bases). The CDR3 sequence is 17 residues long. CDR1 KGHSH and CDR2 LQKENI come from the germline V gene. V was cut by 10 bases and J by 5 bases, with 27 bases left in between. CDR3 amino acids: CATRPGRGPSINNEQFF. DNA for the CDR3: TGTGCCACCCGACCGGGGAGAGGGCCATCAATCAACAATGAGCAGTTCTTC. Full variable domain (outside the CDR3, taken from reference TRBV18 and TRBJ2-1): NAGVMQNPRHLVRRRGQEARLRCSPMKGHSHVYWYRQLPEEGLKFMVYLQKENIIDESGMPKERFSAEFPKEGPSILRIQQVVRGDSAAYFCATRPGRGPSINNEQFFGPGTRLTVL.

The gene calls are TRBV15 and TRBJ2-1, with D perhaps TRBD1 (5 bases). V lost 6 bases and J 5 bases, leaving 14 bases between the germline ends. Germline V gene sequence: CDR1 LNHNV, CDR2 YYDKDF (reference sequence). The CDR3 length is 14 residues. Written as DNA, the CDR3 is TGTGCCACCAGTCAGGGTAGGGGTGACAATGAGCAGTTCTTC. Its protein product is CATSQGRGDNEQFF.

The rearrangement links TRBV7-3 to TRBJ2-1, with TRBD2 matching over 9 bases. Germline CDR1 is SGHTA and CDR2 is FQGTGA. V shed 1 base and J 4 bases; nucleotides not matched to a gene: 8. This CDR3 comprises 17 residues. The CDR3 bases are TGTGCCAGCAGCTTAATGCGTGGCGGGAGGGGATACAATGAGCAGTTCTTC. It encodes CASSLMRGGRGYNEQFF. Looking up the rest from reference TRBV7-3 and TRBJ2-1 gives the full variable domain: GAGVSQTPSNKVTEKGKYVELRCDPISGHTALYWYRQSLGQGPEFLIYFQGTGAADDSGLPNDRFFAVRPEGSVSTLKIQRTERGDSAVYLCASSLMRGGRGYNEQFFGPGTRLTVL.

The chain combines TRBV7-6 with TRBJ2-1, with 10 bases matching TRBD2. CDR1 is SGHVS and CDR2 is FNYEAQ in the germline V gene. The CDR3 covers 18 residues. J lost 9 bases, V lost 1 base, and 15 bases had no gene match. CDR3 in DNA: TGTGCCAGCAGCTTAGAGGCCGACTTGAGCGGGGGGGCAGGTGAGCAGTTCTTC. Its protein product is CASSLEADLSGGAGEQFF.

This clone was found a few times. The chain is built from TRBV25-1 and TRBJ2-1, with 13 bases that match TRBD2. The ends lost 8 bases at V and 8 bases at J; junction bases unmatched: 9. This CDR3 has 15 amino acids. From germline, CDR1 is MGHDK and CDR2 SYGVNS. CDR3 DNA sequence: TGTGCCAGCGCCCGGACTAGCGGGAGTAGGTATGAGCAGTTCTTC. It encodes CASARTSGSRYEQFF.

The gene calls are TRBV19 and TRBJ1-1; D unresolved. V was trimmed by 3 bases and J by 1 base, leaving 6 bases between them. This CDR3 has 13 amino acids. Germline loops: CDR1 LNHDA, CDR2 SQIVND (reference sequence). This chain's CDR3 is CASSIQQNTEAFF. The CDR3 DNA is TGTGCCAGTAGTATTCAACAGAACACTGAAGCTTTCTTT.

The chain links TRBV19 to TRBJ1-1; TRBD1 might be the D (6 bases). Trimming removed 7 bases from V and 1 base from J, with 16 bases in between. Germline CDR1 is LNHDA and CDR2 is SQIVND (reference sequence). The CDR3 runs 15 residues. CDR3 sequence reads: CASTPVGASNTEAFF. The CDR3 DNA reads TGTGCCAGTACCCCGGTGGGGGCCTCGAACACTGAAGCTTTCTTT.

This rearrangement joins TRBV5-1 to TRBJ2-7; maybe TRBD1 (5 bases). CDR1 is SGHRS and CDR2 is YFSETQ in the germline V gene. V lost 0 bases, J lost 2 bases, and 9 bases lay in between. This CDR3 is built from 14 residues. The CDR3 is CASSLAAGTYEQYF. The CDR3 region has the DNA TGCGCCAGCAGCTTGGCCGCAGGGACCTACGAGCAGTACTTC.

This clone was seen at least ten times. V usage is TRBV6-1 and J usage is TRBJ1-1; TRBD1 aligns across 8 bases. The CDR3 is 15 residues long. The V and J ends lost 7 bases and 2 bases, in that order; junction bases with no gene match: 9. CDR1 is MNHNS, CDR2 SASEGT, per germline. The CDR3 nucleotides read TGTGCCAGCACCGACAGACAGGGGCTCAACACTGAAGCTTTCTTT. Translating gives CASTDRQGLNTEAFF.

This clone showed up just once. The chain couples TRBV7-9 to TRBJ2-5; TRBD1 matches 8 bases. J lost 3 bases, V lost 1 base, and 1 base had no gene match. The CDR3 totals 14 residues. The germline V gene encodes CDR1 SEHNR and CDR2 FQNEAQ (reference sequence). The CDR3 DNA reads as TGTGCCAGCAGCTTAGGGGACAGGAAAGAGACCCAGTACTTC. It specifies CASSLGDRKETQYF.

The rearrangement uses TRBV15 and TRBJ2-2, with a weak D call TRBD2 (7 bases). Germline values: CDR1 LNHNV, CDR2 YYDKDF (reference sequence). The V gene lost 7 bases and the J gene lost 2 bases, with 14 bases spanning the gap. The CDR3 has 15 amino acids. CDR3 DNA sequence: TGTGCCACCACCGAGGGGGGGCGAAACACCGGGGAGCTGTTTTTT. This codes for CATTEGGRNTGELFF.